Included here is one TCR beta chain sequence, with context. Its antigen is undetermined. The data belong to a study of shared clonotypes between healthy human individuals. Study-level results: The naive CD4 repertoires of a few donors were compared, and around 4.9% of clonotypes were shared.

The CDR3 runs to 14 residues. Germline CDR1 reads SGHRS; CDR2 reads YFSETQ. V lost 4 bases, J lost 4 bases, and 6 bases stayed unmatched. Assay execution proceeded at the deep level. Measured with immunoSEQ multiplex PCR; TCRdb has only the in-frame clones, and not every one. This table holds millions of clones, around 90% found once. Splitting the CD4+ cells yielded a CD45RA+ naive subset and a CD45RA-negative memory subset. Sequencing input: naive CD4+ T cells sorted from blood. As to subset: CD45RA+ positively selected. The source is a man younger than 30 in good health. The chain couples TRBV5-1 to TRBJ2-3; the match to TRBD1 covers 7 bases. CDR3 sequence reads: CASSVDRAADTQYF. The CDR3 region has the DNA TGCGCCAGCAGCGTAGACAGGGCTGCAGATACGCAGTATTTT.